One sample yielded the 12 T cell receptor beta chains listed below, sequenced in a study of blood T cell repertoires in COVID-19. Clones were read by immunoSEQ multiplex PCR, and TCRdb kept only the in-frame ones, dropping some. The repertoire holds hundreds of thousands of clones, 86% seen once, with around 1.7% in the top ten. Sequenced: PBMCs or T cells enriched from blood (not recorded which). These receptors were obtained from a man in his forties who had recovered from COVID-19.

This chain uses TRBV5-1 with TRBJ2-7, with a tentative D call TRBD2 (6 bases). CDR3 size: 14 residues. Germline V gene lookup returns CDR1 SGHRS and CDR2 YFSETQ. Trimming pared 7 bases from V and 0 bases from J, leaving 14 bases between. CDR3: CASGLSGSSYEQYF. The CDR3 DNA is TGCGCCAGCGGGCTTAGCGGAAGCTCCTACGAGCAGTACTTC.

The rearrangement links TRBV29-1 to TRBJ1-2; D unresolved. The CDR3 is made up of 15 amino acids. Germline V gene sequence: CDR1 SQVTM, CDR2 ANQGSEA. Trimming cost V 1 base and J 3 bases, with 15 bases left between them. The CDR3 region has the DNA TGCAGCGTTGAAGGAGGCGGCACATACTACTATGGCTACACCTTC. Translation gives CSVEGGGTYYYGYTF.

V is TRBV30 and J is TRBJ2-7, with 10 nucleotides matching TRBD1. V trimming: 3 bases; J trimming: 2 bases; junction bases outside the gene matches: 7. The length of the CDR3 is 15 residues. Germline V gene lookup returns CDR1 GTSNPN and CDR2 SVGIG (reference sequence). The chain's CDR3 is CAWSADRGLPYEQYF. The CDR3 DNA reads as TGTGCCTGGAGCGCCGACAGGGGGCTGCCCTACGAGCAGTACTTC.

This chain links TRBV30 with TRBJ1-2; 8 nucleotides align to TRBD1. V trimming: 3 bases; J trimming: 0 bases; junction bases outside the gene matches: 15. From germline, CDR1 is GTSNPN and CDR2 SVGIG (reference sequence). This CDR3 is built from 18 residues. Written as DNA, the CDR3 is TGTGCCTGGAGAAAACTCGGACAGGGCGAACTTCCTAACTATGGCTACACCTTC. As protein: CAWRKLGQGELPNYGYTF. Full variable domain (missing parts from reference TRBV30 and TRBJ1-2): SQTIHQWPATLVQPVGSPLSLECTVEGTSNPNLYWYRQAAGRGLQLLFYSVGIGQISSEVPQNLSASRPQDRQFILSSKKLLLSDSGFYLCAWRKLGQGELPNYGYTFGSGTRLTVV.

The chain couples TRBV30 to TRBJ1-5, with 8 bases fitting TRBD1. V was clipped by 0 bases and J by 4 bases; unmatched bases: 8. Germline V gene lookup returns CDR1 GTSNPN and CDR2 SVGIG (reference sequence). The CDR3 has 16 residues. The CDR3 sequence: CAWSVPLTGDNQPQHF. The CDR3 DNA is TGTGCCTGGAGTGTACCCTTGACAGGGGATAATCAGCCCCAGCATTTT.

The chain couples TRBV10-3 to TRBJ2-7; 11 bases align to TRBD2. This CDR3 is built from 15 residues. The ends lost 7 bases at V and 2 bases at J; junction bases unmatched: 7. Per the germline V gene, CDR1 is ENHRY and CDR2 is SYGVKD. Here the CDR3 reads CAIKPGLAEAYEQYF. Here the CDR3 DNA reads TGTGCCATCAAACCGGGACTAGCGGAGGCCTACGAGCAGTACTTC.

V and J are TRBV14 and TRBJ1-2, with D unresolved. The CDR3 is 12 amino acids. Germline V gene data show CDR1 as SGHDN and CDR2 as FVKESK. V lost 5 bases and J 8 bases, leaving 12 bases between the germline ends. This chain's CDR3 is CASSKSGYGYTF. CDR3 in DNA: TGTGCCAGCAGCAAGAGTGGTTACGGCTACACCTTC.

The genes are TRBV7-2 and TRBJ1-4; no reliable D call. Germline V gene sequence: CDR1 SGHTA, CDR2 FQGNSA. Trimming removed 5 bases at V and 4 bases at J, with 14 bases between. The CDR3 is made up of 15 amino acids. This CDR3 reads CASSTDGLVNEKLFF. CDR3 coding DNA: TGTGCCAGCAGCACGGACGGACTTGTTAATGAAAAACTGTTTTTT.

The chain uses TRBV7-2 and TRBJ1-4, with 8 nucleotides matching TRBD1. This CDR3 comprises 15 residues. The V and J ends lost 5 bases and 4 bases, in that order; junction bases with no gene match: 6. The germline V gene has CDR1 SGHTA and CDR2 FQGNSA. CDR3 sequence reads: CASSTYRGFNEKLFF. In nucleotides, the CDR3 is TGTGCCAGCAGCACCTACAGGGGGTTTAATGAAAAACTGTTTTTT.

This clone was picked up one time. The chain links TRBV2 to TRBJ1-1; TRBD1 aligns across 7 bases. Germline V gene sequence: CDR1 SNHLY, CDR2 FYNNEI. The CDR3 spans 14 residues. V lost 5 bases and J lost 1; bases outside the gene matches: 4. CDR3 sequence (DNA): TGTGCCAGCAGTAAAAGACAGGGGAACACTGAAGCTTTCTTT. Amino acids: CASSKRQGNTEAFF.

The J gene is TRBJ2-7, the V gene TRBV28, with 7 bases that match TRBD2. This CDR3 has 15 amino acids. The trim removed 1 base at V and 3 bases at J, leaving 6 bases unmatched. CDR1 is MDHEN and CDR2 is SYDVKM in the germline V gene. The CDR3 DNA follows: TGTGCCAGCAGTTTATTCCCTAGCGGAAACTACGAGCAGTACTTC. As protein: CASSLFPSGNYEQYF.

The rearrangement links TRBV3-1 (or the pseudogene TRBV3-2) to TRBJ2-7, with a weak D call TRBD2 (6 bases). The germline gives CDR1 LGHDT, CDR2 YNNKEL (reference sequence). The CDR3 length is 16 residues. V was clipped by 0 bases and J by 2 bases, with 14 bases between them. CDR3 sequence (DNA): TGTGCCAGCAGCCAAGATCTGGGGGGACTTACCTACGAGCAGTACTTC. Protein sequence: CASSQDLGGLTYEQYF.